Following are 32 T cell receptor beta chains from one sample sequenced in a study of cytomegalovirus exposure and HLA in healthy donors. A multiplex PCR was run with 60 Vbeta primers and 13 Jbeta primers. TCRdb keeps only in-frame clones here, not all; method: immunoSEQ multiplex PCR. The table has just over 150,000 clones, approximately 80% seen once. The sample was PBMCs. The receptors were sampled from a male donor in good health and CMV-seropositive.

The V and J genes are TRBV5-6 and TRBJ2-5, with 9 bases identical to TRBD2. The CDR3 totals 16 residues. V lost 2 bases and J lost 1; bases outside the gene matches: 6. In germline, CDR1 is SGHDT, CDR2 YYEEEE. The CDR3 region has the DNA TGTGCCAGCAGCTTACGACTAGCGGCCAGCCAAGAGACCCAGTACTTC. Its protein product is CASSLRLAASQETQYF.

The V call is TRBV7-9, the J call TRBJ1-1; D is undetermined. Germline lookup yields CDR1 SEHNR and CDR2 FQNEAQ (reference sequence). CDR3 length: 11 amino acids. Written as DNA, the CDR3 is TGTTCCACATTAGGGAGCACTGAAGCTTTCTTT. Protein: CSTLGSTEAFF. Supplemented by reference TRBV7-9 and TRBJ1-1, the full variable domain reads DTGVSQNPRHKITKRGQNVTFRCDPISEHNRLYWYRQTLGQGPEFLTYFQNEAQLEKSRLLSDRFSAERPKGSFSTLEIQRTEQGDSAMYLCSTLGSTEAFFGQGTRLTVV.

The chain couples TRBV18 to TRBJ1-5; 11 bases are a match to TRBD1. CDR1 KGHSH and CDR2 LQKENI come from the germline V gene. The trim removed 1 base at V and 7 bases at J, leaving 9 bases unmatched. The CDR3 extends over 17 amino acids. DNA for the CDR3: TGTGCCAGCTCACCACTTGCGCCGGGGACAGGGGGGCAGCCCCAGCATTTT. It is translated as CASSPLAPGTGGQPQHF.

To note about this clone: This sample includes further DNA sequences coding for the same CDR3. The chain uses TRBV6-5 and TRBJ2-7; TRBD1 matches 11 bases. J gave up 7 bases and V 2 bases, and 4 bases lay outside the gene matches. Germline-derived CDR1 and CDR2 are MNHEY and SVGAGI. This CDR3 is built from 14 residues. CDR3 DNA: TGTGCCAGCAGTTACGGGACAGGGGGACTTGAGCAGTACTTC. Amino acids: CASSYGTGGLEQYF.

In its sample, this clone was seen a few times. The chain combines TRBV4-2 with TRBJ2-1; D is undetermined. CDR3 length equals 15 residues. Trimming took off 4 bases at V and 7 bases at J, with 17 bases between the two ends. Germline CDR1 and CDR2: LGHNA and YNFKEQ. The CDR3 nucleotides are TGTGCCAGCAGCCCCGCCGGTGCCATCCGGAATGAGCAGTTCTTC. Translation gives CASSPAGAIRNEQFF.

The chain is built from TRBV27 and TRBJ1-2; D not certain. Deletions cut 5 bases from V and 1 base from J, with 5 bases between. Germline CDR1 MNHEY, CDR2 SMNVEV (reference sequence). This CDR3 spans 12 amino acids. CDR3 bases: TGTGCCAGCAGTAGCCTTAACTATGGCTACACCTTC. Residues: CASSSLNYGYTF.

The chain has TRBV5-4 and TRBJ1-4; D is uncertain. This CDR3 has 13 amino acids. V was clipped by 1 base and J by 6 bases, with 7 bases between them. Germline loops: CDR1 SGHNT, CDR2 YYREEE (reference sequence). CDR3 nucleotides: TGTGCCAGCAGCTTGCGGACTGATGAAAAACTGTTTTTT. Protein product: CASSLRTDEKLFF. The whole variable domain, filled in from reference TRBV5-4 and TRBJ1-4, reads ETGVTQSPTHLIKTRGQQVTLRCSSQSGHNTVSWYQQALGQGPQFIFQYYREEENGRGNFPPRFSGLQFPNYSSELNVNALELDDSALYLCASSLRTDEKLFFGSGTQLSVL.

The chain carries TRBV5-1 and TRBJ1-4, with 7 bases aligning to TRBD1. This CDR3 comprises 13 residues. From germline, CDR1 is SGHRS and CDR2 YFSETQ. J was trimmed by 6 bases and V by 2 bases; bases with no gene match: 1. CDR3 protein: CASSFGQDEKLFF. The CDR3 coding sequence is TGCGCCAGCAGCTTCGGACAGGATGAAAAACTGTTTTTT.

The rearrangement links TRBV20-1 to TRBJ2-5, with D unresolved. CDR1 and CDR2 (germline): DFQATT, SNEGSKA (reference sequence). This CDR3 has 11 amino acids. V was pared by 6 bases and J by 5 bases, with 10 bases between. The DNA for the CDR3 is TGCAGTGCCCCCTTAGTGGAGACCCAGTACTTC. Translation gives CSAPLVETQYF.

J is TRBJ2-7 and V is TRBV7-9, with 15 bases aligning to TRBD2. This CDR3 is built from 14 residues. The V gene's germline CDR1 is SEHNR and CDR2 FQNEAQ (reference sequence). J was trimmed by 6 bases and V by 5 bases; bases with no gene match: 2. The CDR3 region is CASSRGLAGGEQYF. The CDR3 region has the DNA TGTGCCAGCAGCCGGGGACTAGCGGGAGGCGAGCAGTACTTC. The whole variable domain, remainder taken from reference TRBV7-9 and TRBJ2-7, is DTGVSQNPRHKITKRGQNVTFRCDPISEHNRLYWYRQTLGQGPEFLTYFQNEAQLEKSRLLSDRFSAERPKGSFSTLEIQRTEQGDSAMYLCASSRGLAGGEQYFGPGTRLTVT.

The rearrangement joins TRBV29-1 to TRBJ2-7; D unclear. Between the trimmed V and J ends, which lost 7 bases and 0 bases, there was a span of 13 bases. Germline lookup yields CDR1 SQVTM and CDR2 ANQGSEA. This CDR3 contains 13 residues. The chain's CDR3 is CSALSRLSYEQYF. In DNA form, the CDR3 reads TGCAGCGCCCTTTCCCGACTCTCCTACGAGCAGTACTTC.

V and J are TRBV6-1 and TRBJ2-5, with D possibly being TRBD2 (6 bases). The J call is uncertain, as TRBJ2-7 better fits the DNA end. Looked up from germline, CDR1 is MNHNS and CDR2 is SASEGT. This CDR3 has 14 amino acids. CDR3 sequence: CASSDRETSYEQYF. CDR3 in DNA: TGTGCCAGCAGTGATCGGGAGACCTCCTACGAGCAGTACTTC.

The rearrangement links TRBV9 to TRBJ2-1; 7 bases are a match to TRBD2. In germline, CDR1 is SGDLS, CDR2 YYNGEE. Losses at the gene ends were 6 bases for V and 5 bases for J; bases not matched to a gene: 5. This CDR3 contains 13 residues. In nucleotides, the CDR3 is TGTGCCAGCAAGGCGGGAGCGGACAATGAGCAGTTCTTC. It is translated as CASKAGADNEQFF.

The chain carries TRBV10-1 and TRBJ2-5, with TRBD2 matching over 7 bases. The CDR3 loop spans 16 amino acids. CDR1 is WNHNN, CDR2 SYGVQD, per germline (reference sequence). J gave up 3 bases and V 4 bases, and 11 bases lay outside the gene matches. CDR3 in DNA: TGCGCCAGCAGTGGGGTACGGGCGGGAGAAAAAGAGACCCAGTACTTC. Its translation: CASSGVRAGEKETQYF.

This chain connects TRBV11-1 to TRBJ2-7; D perhaps matches TRBD2 (6 bases). Germline CDR1 reads SGHAT; CDR2 reads FQDESV (reference sequence). CDR3 length: 15 amino acids. Trimming cost V 3 bases and J 2 bases, with 14 bases left between them. CDR3 nucleotides: TGTGCCAGCAGCTTTTTTCACGGGAGAGCCTACGAGCAGTACTTC. This sequence encodes CASSFFHGRAYEQYF. Supplemented by reference TRBV11-1 and TRBJ2-7, the full variable domain reads EAEVAQSPRYKITEKSQAVAFWCDPISGHATLYWYRQILGQGPELLVQFQDESVVDDSQLPKDRFSAERLKGVDSTLKIQPAELGDSAMYLCASSFFHGRAYEQYFGPGTRLTVT.

V and J are TRBV28 and TRBJ1-4, with a possible D match to TRBD1 (5 bases). The CDR3 has 15 residues. Trimming pared 3 bases from V and 6 bases from J, leaving 14 bases between. CDR1 and CDR2 from the germline V gene are MDHEN and SYDVKM. The CDR3 is CASSFSGRVDEKLFF. CDR3 coding DNA: TGTGCCAGCAGTTTTAGCGGCAGGGTAGATGAAAAACTGTTTTTT.

The rearrangement links TRBV27 to TRBJ2-1; TRBD1 matches 8 bases. From germline, CDR1 is MNHEY and CDR2 SMNVEV (reference sequence). Trimming took 7 bases from V and 3 from J; bases not matched to a gene: 5. The CDR3 is made up of 14 amino acids. In DNA form, the CDR3 reads TGTGCCAGCACCGAAGGGACAGGCTACAATGAGCAGTTCTTC. This sequence encodes CASTEGTGYNEQFF.

This rearrangement joins TRBV6-5 to TRBJ2-1; 7 bases are a match to TRBD1. V shed 5 bases and J 6 bases; nucleotides not matched to a gene: 7. Looked up from germline, CDR1 is MNHEY and CDR2 is SVGAGI. The CDR3 runs 14 residues. CDR3 in DNA: TGTGCCAGCAGTGGGACAGTAAAACCCAATGAGCAGTTCTTC. Translation gives CASSGTVKPNEQFF.

This chain connects TRBV11-3 to TRBJ2-7, with 9 bases identical to TRBD1. The CDR3 length is 15 residues. V lost 5 bases to trimming and J lost 5 bases; unmatched junction nucleotides: 10. Germline CDR1 is SGHNT and CDR2 is YENEEA. This CDR3 is CASSPGTGSRDEQYF. In DNA form, the CDR3 reads TGTGCCAGCAGCCCGGGGACAGGGAGCAGGGACGAGCAGTACTTC.

This chain links TRBV4-3 with TRBJ2-1; 7 nucleotides align to TRBD2. CDR1 and CDR2 from the germline V gene are LGHNA and YSLEER. Trimming removed 3 bases from V and 10 bases from J; junction bases left unmatched: 6. CDR3 size: 13 residues. CDR3 DNA sequence: TGCGCCAGCAGCCAGGAACTAGCGAGCGAGCAGTTCTTC. As protein: CASSQELASEQFF.

The chain joins TRBV6-4 to TRBJ1-1; 8 bases map to TRBD1. J gave up 9 bases and V 2 bases, and 5 bases lay outside the gene matches. The length of the CDR3 is 13 residues. Germline V gives CDR1 MRHNA, CDR2 SNTAGT. DNA for the CDR3: TGTGCCAGCAGTGACGGGCAGGGGGCAAAAGCTTTCTTT. Translation gives CASSDGQGAKAFF.

The chain combines TRBV27 with TRBJ2-5; 14 nucleotides line up with TRBD2. CDR3 size: 17 residues. Trimming at V came to 3 bases and at J to 5 bases, leaving 8 bases not matched to a gene. CDR1 MNHEY and CDR2 SMNVEV come from the germline V gene (reference sequence). CDR3 DNA sequence: TGTGCCAGCAGTTTTGCCGGGACTAGCGGGAGCCTGGAGACCCAGTACTTC. It codes for CASSFAGTSGSLETQYF.

The chain recombines TRBV9 with TRBJ1-1, with D maybe TRBD1 (5 bases). The germline gives CDR1 SGDLS, CDR2 YYNGEE. This CDR3 has 14 residues. V was pared by 1 base and J by 1 base, with 8 bases between. DNA for the CDR3: TGTGCCAGCAGCGTATTCGGACAGAACACTGAAGCTTTCTTT. Protein: CASSVFGQNTEAFF.

The chain uses TRBV6-1 and TRBJ1-1, with no clear D. Germline values: CDR1 MNHNS, CDR2 SASEGT. This CDR3 contains 10 residues. Deletions cut 2 bases from V and 10 bases from J, with 5 bases between. The CDR3 is CASSETGAFF. The CDR3 DNA reads TGTGCCAGCAGTGAAACGGGAGCTTTCTTT.

The chain employs TRBV14 and TRBJ2-1; 8 bases are shared with TRBD1. The CDR3 spans 17 residues. J was trimmed by 3 bases and V by 0 bases; bases with no gene match: 7. CDR1 and CDR2 (germline): SGHDN, FVKESK. The CDR3 coding sequence is TGTGCCAGCAGCCAAGATTACCAGGGGGCCCTCTACAATGAGCAGTTCTTC. Its protein product is CASSQDYQGALYNEQFF.

The CDR3 spells CASSYTGASYNEQFF. In nucleotides, the CDR3 is TGTGCCAGCAGCTATACAGGGGCGAGCTACAATGAGCAGTTCTTC. The gene calls are TRBV5-8 and TRBJ2-1; 7 nucleotides line up with TRBD1. The junction had 6 bases not matched to a gene; V was cut back by 3 bases and J by 3 bases. The CDR3 runs 15 residues. The V gene's germline CDR1 is SGHTS and CDR2 YDEGEE. Variable domain in full (rest from reference TRBV5-8 and TRBJ2-1): EAGVTQSPTHLIKTRGQQATLRCSPISGHTSVYWYQQALGLGLQFLLWYDEGEERNRGNFPPRFSGRQFPNYSSELNVNALELEDSALYLCASSYTGASYNEQFFGPGTRLTVL.

The rearrangement uses TRBV7-9 and TRBJ2-3, with D perhaps TRBD1 (6 bases). The CDR3 length is 15 residues. The germline V gene has CDR1 SEHNR and CDR2 FQNEAQ (reference sequence). The V end was cut by 2 bases, the J end by 6 bases, with 15 bases between. CDR3 nucleotide sequence: TGTGCCAGCAGCTTATACAGGGCCAAGGGGGATACGCAGTATTTT. It specifies CASSLYRAKGDTQYF. Full variable domain (rest looked up from reference TRBV7-9 and TRBJ2-3): DTGVSQNPRHKITKRGQNVTFRCDPISEHNRLYWYRQTLGQGPEFLTYFQNEAQLEKSRLLSDRFSAERPKGSFSTLEIQRTEQGDSAMYLCASSLYRAKGDTQYFGPGTRLTVL.

CDR3 sequence: CASSLRFGGPSYEQYF. As DNA, the CDR3 is TGTGCCAGCAGCTTACGGTTCGGGGGGCCATCCTACGAGCAGTACTTC. This chain connects TRBV7-8 to TRBJ2-7; D perhaps matches TRBD2 (7 bases). V was trimmed by 2 bases and J by 1 base, leaving 15 bases between them. The CDR3 is made up of 16 amino acids. Germline V lookup: CDR1 SGHVS, CDR2 FQNEAQ. Full variable domain (rest looked up from reference TRBV7-8 and TRBJ2-7): GAGVSQSPRYKVAKRGQDVALRCDPISGHVSLFWYQQALGQGPEFLTYFQNEAQLDKSGLPSDRFFAERPEGSVSTLKIQRTQQEDSAVYLCASSLRFGGPSYEQYFGPGTRLTVT.

V and J are TRBV27 and TRBJ2-7; no firm D call. The V and J ends lost 2 bases and 4 bases respectively, with 9 bases between them. Germline lookup yields CDR1 MNHEY and CDR2 SMNVEV (reference sequence). CDR3 length: 13 amino acids. CDR3 nucleotide sequence: TGTGCCAGCAGTTTAAGACAAGATTACGAGCAGTACTTC. Its protein product is CASSLRQDYEQYF.

A few counts support this clone. The V gene is TRBV5-1, the J gene TRBJ2-4; TRBD2 agrees at 7 bases. Germline trimming cut 3 bases from V and 11 bases from J; bases unmatched to any gene: 20. Germline V gene sequence: CDR1 SGHRS, CDR2 YFSETQ. The CDR3 contains 17 residues. CDR3 region: CASSSNTGTMGPIFQYF. As DNA, the CDR3 is TGCGCCAGCAGCTCGAACACCGGGACTATGGGCCCCATTTTTCAGTACTTC.

V and J are TRBV28 and TRBJ2-3; 9 positions match TRBD1. This CDR3 is 14 amino acids long. The V gene's germline CDR1 is MDHEN and CDR2 SYDVKM. V was clipped by 5 bases and J by 6 bases; unmatched bases: 6. CDR3 in amino acids: CASSHDRGMDTQYF. The CDR3 DNA reads TGTGCCAGCAGTCACGACAGGGGGATGGATACGCAGTATTTT.

This chain joins TRBV19 and TRBJ1-2; 9 nucleotides agree with TRBD1. This CDR3 has 16 amino acids. Trimming at V came to 8 bases and at J to 7 bases, leaving 17 bases not matched to a gene. Germline values: CDR1 LNHDA, CDR2 SQIVND (reference sequence). CDR3 amino acids: CASRPLRDRVWGGYTF. The CDR3 DNA sequence: TGTGCCAGTCGCCCACTCCGGGACAGGGTATGGGGTGGCTACACCTTC.